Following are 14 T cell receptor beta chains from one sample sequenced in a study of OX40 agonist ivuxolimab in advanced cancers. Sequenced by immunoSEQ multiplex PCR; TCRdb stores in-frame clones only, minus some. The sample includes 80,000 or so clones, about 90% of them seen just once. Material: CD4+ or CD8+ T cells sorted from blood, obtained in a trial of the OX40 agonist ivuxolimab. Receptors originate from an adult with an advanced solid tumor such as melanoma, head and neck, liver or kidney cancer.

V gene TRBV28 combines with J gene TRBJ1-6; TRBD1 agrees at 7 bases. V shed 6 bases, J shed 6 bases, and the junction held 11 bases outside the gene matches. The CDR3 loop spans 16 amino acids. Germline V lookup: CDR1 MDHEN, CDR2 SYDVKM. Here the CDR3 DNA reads TGTGCCAGCAGGTATCTACAGGGGCCGGGTAATTCACCCCTCCACTTT. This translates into CASRYLQGPGNSPLHF.

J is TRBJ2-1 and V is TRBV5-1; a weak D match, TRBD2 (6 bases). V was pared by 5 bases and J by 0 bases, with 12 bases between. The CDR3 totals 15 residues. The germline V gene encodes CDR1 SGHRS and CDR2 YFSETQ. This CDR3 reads CASRGVGSSYNEQFF. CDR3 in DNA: TGCGCCAGCAGAGGGGTCGGGAGCTCCTACAATGAGCAGTTCTTC.

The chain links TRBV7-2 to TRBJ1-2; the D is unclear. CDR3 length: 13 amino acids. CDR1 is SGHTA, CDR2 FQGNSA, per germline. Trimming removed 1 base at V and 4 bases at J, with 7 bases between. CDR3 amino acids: CASSLGALYGYTF. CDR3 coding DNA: TGTGCCAGCAGCTTAGGGGCCCTCTATGGCTACACCTTC.

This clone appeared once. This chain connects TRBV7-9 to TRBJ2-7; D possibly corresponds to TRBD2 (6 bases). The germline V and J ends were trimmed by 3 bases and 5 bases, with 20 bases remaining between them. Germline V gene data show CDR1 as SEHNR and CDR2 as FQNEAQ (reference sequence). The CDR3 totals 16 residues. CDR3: CASSLWAGGSLHEQYF. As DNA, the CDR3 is TGTGCCAGCAGCTTGTGGGCAGGAGGGTCGCTCCACGAGCAGTACTTC. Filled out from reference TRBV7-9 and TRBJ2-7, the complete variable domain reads DTGVSQNPRHKITKRGQNVTFRCDPISEHNRLYWYRQTLGQGPEFLTYFQNEAQLEKSRLLSDRFSAERPKGSFSTLEIQRTEQGDSAMYLCASSLWAGGSLHEQYFGPGTRLTVT.

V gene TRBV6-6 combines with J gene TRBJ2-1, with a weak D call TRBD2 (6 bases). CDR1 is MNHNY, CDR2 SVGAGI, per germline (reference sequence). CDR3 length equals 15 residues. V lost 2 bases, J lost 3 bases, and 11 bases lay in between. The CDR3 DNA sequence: TGTGCCAGCAGTTACCCCCGGGACTTCTACAATGAGCAGTTCTTC. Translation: CASSYPRDFYNEQFF.

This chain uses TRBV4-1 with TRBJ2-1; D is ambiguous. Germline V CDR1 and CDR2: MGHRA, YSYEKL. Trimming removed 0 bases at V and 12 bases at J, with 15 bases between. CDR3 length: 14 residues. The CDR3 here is CASSQDISVPGQFF. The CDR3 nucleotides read TGCGCCAGCAGCCAAGATATAAGCGTTCCTGGGCAGTTCTTC.

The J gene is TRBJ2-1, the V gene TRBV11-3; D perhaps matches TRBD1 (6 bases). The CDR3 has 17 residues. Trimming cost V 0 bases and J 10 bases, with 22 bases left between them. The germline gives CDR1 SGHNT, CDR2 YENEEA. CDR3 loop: CASSLDRGGNFGGEQFF. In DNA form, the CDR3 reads TGTGCCAGCAGCTTAGATCGTGGGGGCAATTTCGGCGGAGAGCAGTTCTTC. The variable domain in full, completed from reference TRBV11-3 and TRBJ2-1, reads EAGVVQSPRYKIIEKKQPVAFWCNPISGHNTLYWYLQNLGQGPELLIRYENEEAVDDSQLPKDRFSAERLKGVDSTLKIQPAELGDSAVYLCASSLDRGGNFGGEQFFGPGTRLTVL.

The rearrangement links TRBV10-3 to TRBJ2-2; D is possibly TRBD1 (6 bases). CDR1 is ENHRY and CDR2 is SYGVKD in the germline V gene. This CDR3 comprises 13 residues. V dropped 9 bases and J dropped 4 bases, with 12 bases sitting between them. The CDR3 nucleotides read TGTGCCATGGAGGACAGCCCCACCGGGGAGCTGTTTTTT. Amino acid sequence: CAMEDSPTGELFF.

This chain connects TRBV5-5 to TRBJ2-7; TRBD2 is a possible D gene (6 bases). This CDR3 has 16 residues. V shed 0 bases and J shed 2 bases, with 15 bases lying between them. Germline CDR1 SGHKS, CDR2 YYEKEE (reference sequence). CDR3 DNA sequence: TGTGCCAGCAGCTTGGATGTGGGAGGAGGGACCTACGAGCAGTACTTC. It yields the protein CASSLDVGGGTYEQYF.

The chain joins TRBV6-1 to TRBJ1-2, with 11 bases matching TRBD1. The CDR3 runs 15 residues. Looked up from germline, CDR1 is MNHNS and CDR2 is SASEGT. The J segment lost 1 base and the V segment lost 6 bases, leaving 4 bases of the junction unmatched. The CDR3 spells CASRDRGQGNYGYTF. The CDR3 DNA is TGTGCCAGCAGGGACAGGGGGCAGGGTAACTATGGCTACACCTTC.

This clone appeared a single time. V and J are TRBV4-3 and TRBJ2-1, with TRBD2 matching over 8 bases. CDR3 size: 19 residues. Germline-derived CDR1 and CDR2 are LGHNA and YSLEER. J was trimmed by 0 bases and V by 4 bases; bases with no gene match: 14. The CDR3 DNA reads TGCGCCAGCAGCCCATCCCGGGGGGGAGGGCTTAGCTCCTACAATGAGCAGTTCTTC. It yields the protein CASSPSRGGGLSSYNEQFF.

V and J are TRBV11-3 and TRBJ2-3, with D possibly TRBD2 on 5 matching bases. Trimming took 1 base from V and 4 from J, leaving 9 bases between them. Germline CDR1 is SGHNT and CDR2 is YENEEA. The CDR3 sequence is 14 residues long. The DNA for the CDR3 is TGTGCCAGCAGCTTAGGGCCGGAGGCAGATACGCAGTATTTT. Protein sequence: CASSLGPEADTQYF. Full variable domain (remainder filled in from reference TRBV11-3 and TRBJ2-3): EAGVVQSPRYKIIEKKQPVAFWCNPISGHNTLYWYLQNLGQGPELLIRYENEEAVDDSQLPKDRFSAERLKGVDSTLKIQPAELGDSAVYLCASSLGPEADTQYFGPGTRLTVL.

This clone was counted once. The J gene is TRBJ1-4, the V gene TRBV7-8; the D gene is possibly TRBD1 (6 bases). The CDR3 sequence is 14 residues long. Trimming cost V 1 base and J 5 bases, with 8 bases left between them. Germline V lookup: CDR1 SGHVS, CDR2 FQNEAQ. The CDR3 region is CASSLGTANEKLFF. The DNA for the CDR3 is TGTGCCAGCAGCTTAGGGACAGCAAATGAAAAACTGTTTTTT. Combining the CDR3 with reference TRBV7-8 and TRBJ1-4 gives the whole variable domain GAGVSQSPRYKVAKRGQDVALRCDPISGHVSLFWYQQALGQGPEFLTYFQNEAQLDKSGLPSDRFFAERPEGSVSTLKIQRTQQEDSAVYLCASSLGTANEKLFFGSGTQLSVL.

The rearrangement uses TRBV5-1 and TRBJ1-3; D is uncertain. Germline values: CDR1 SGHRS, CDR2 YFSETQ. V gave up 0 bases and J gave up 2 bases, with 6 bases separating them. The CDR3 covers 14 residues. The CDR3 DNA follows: TGCGCCAGCAGCTTGGGGTTTACTGGAAACACCATATATTTT. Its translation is CASSLGFTGNTIYF.